One TCR beta chain is described in this entry. Its antigen is unknown. This sample stems from a study of regulatory T cells in long-lasting Graves disease. Whole-study results and caveats: TCR diversity was lower in persistent Graves' patients (versus newly diagnosed ones). The small sample size may have reduced accuracy.

Time point indicated: persistent/refractory GD, antithyroid drugs over 5 years with positive TRAb. PBMCs provided the RNA from which the TCR library was made. The collection involved drawing around 10 milliliters of peripheral blood into EDTA tubes. The germline gives CDR1 MNHEY, CDR2 SVGEGT. V lost 5 bases and J lost 5, with 22 bases in between. There are 17 residues in the CDR3. Sequencing libraries for TCR beta were prepared with iRepertoire HTBI primers and Arm-PCR of CDR3 regions. One entry per CDR3 protein, called by TCRdb with MiXCR from the multiplex PCR reads. Among 400,000 to 600,000 distinct CDR3 sequences, about 22% were seen once, and the ten largest hold 6.5% to 9%.

Specimen: peripheral blood mononuclear cells (PBMCs), collected when the disease was refractory, from a patient treated with antithyroid drugs. This clonotype was obtained from a female donor with Graves disease. The chain carries TRBV6-2 or TRBV6-3 and TRBJ1-5; unclear D gene. The CDR3 bases are TGTGCCAGCAGTGAACGGGGTCTCGGATTATCTTATCAGCCCCAGCATTTT. It codes for CASSERGLGLSYQPQHF.